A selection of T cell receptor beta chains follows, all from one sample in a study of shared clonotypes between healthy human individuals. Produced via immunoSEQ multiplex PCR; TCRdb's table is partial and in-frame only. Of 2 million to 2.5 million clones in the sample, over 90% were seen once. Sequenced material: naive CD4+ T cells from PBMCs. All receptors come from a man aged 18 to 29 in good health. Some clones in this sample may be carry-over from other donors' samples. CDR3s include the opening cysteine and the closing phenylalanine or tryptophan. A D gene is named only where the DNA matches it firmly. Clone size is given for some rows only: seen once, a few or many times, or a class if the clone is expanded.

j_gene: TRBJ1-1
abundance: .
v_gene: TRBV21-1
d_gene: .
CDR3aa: CASSKYMEAPMNTEAFF
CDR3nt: TGTGCCAGCAGCAAATATATGGAGGCGCCCATGAACACTGAAGCTTTCTTT

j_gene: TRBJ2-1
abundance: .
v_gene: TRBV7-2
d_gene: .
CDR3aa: CASSPPTDGEQFF
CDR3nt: TGTGCCAGCAGCCCACCGACGGACGGGGAGCAGTTCTTC

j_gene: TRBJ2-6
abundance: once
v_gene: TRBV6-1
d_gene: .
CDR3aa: CASVFEWANVLTF
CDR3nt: TGTGCCAGCGTCTTCGAGTGGGCCAACGTCCTGACTTTC

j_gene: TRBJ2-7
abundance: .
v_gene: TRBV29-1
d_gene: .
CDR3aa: CSVETDTYEQYF
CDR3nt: TGCAGCGTTGAAACAGATACCTACGAGCAGTACTTC

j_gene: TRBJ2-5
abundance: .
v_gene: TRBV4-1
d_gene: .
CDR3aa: CASSQVFGTHQETQYF
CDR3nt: TGCGCCAGCAGCCAAGTGTTCGGGACCCACCAAGAGACCCAGTACTTC

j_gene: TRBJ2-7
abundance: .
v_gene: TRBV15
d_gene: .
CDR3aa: CATSIPRAGGYEQYF
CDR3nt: TGTGCCACCAGTATACCGCGGGCAGGCGGCTACGAGCAGTACTTC

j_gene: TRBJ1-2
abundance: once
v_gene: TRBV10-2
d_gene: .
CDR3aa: CASSEAPRGANYGYTF
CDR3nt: TGCGCCAGCAGTGAGGCACCGCGGGGGGCCAATTATGGCTACACCTTC

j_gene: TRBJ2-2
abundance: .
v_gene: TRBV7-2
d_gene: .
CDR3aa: CASSSQTGLTGELFF
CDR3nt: TGTGCCAGCAGCTCGCAGACAGGACTTACCGGGGAGCTGTTTTTT

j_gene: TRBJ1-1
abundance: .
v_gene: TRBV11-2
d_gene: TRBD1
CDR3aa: CASSLGQGAEAFF
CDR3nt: TGTGCCAGCAGCTTAGGACAGGGGGCTGAAGCTTTCTTT

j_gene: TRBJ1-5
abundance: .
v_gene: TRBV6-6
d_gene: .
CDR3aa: CASSPHDRAAQPQHF
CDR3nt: TGTGCCAGCAGCCCTCACGATCGGGCGGCTCAGCCCCAGCATTTT

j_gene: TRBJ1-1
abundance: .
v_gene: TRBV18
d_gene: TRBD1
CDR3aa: CASSPRQGDLNTEAFF
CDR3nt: TGTGCCAGCTCACCACGGCAGGGGGATCTGAACACTGAAGCTTTCTTT

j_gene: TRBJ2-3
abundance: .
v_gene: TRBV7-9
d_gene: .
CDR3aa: CASSLLGDGTDTQYF
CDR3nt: TGTGCCAGCAGCTTACTGGGGGACGGCACAGATACGCAGTATTTT

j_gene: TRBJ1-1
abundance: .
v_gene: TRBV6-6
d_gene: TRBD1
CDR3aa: CASSYGTGGGTEAFF
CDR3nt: TGTGCCAGCAGTTACGGGACAGGGGGCGGCACTGAAGCTTTCTTT

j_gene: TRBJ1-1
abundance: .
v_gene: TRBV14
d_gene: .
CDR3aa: CASSLKGNTEAFF
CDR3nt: TGTGCCAGCAGTCTAAAGGGGAACACTGAAGCTTTCTTT

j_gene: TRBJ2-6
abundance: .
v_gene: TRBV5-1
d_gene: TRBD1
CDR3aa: CASTAVQGAGANVLTF
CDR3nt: TGCGCCAGCACGGCGGTACAGGGGGCTGGGGCCAACGTCCTGACTTTC

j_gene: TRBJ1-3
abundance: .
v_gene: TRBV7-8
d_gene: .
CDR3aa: CASSLAQTVEEGSGNTIYF
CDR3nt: TGTGCCAGCAGCTTAGCGCAAACAGTTGAGGAAGGCTCTGGAAACACCATATATTTT

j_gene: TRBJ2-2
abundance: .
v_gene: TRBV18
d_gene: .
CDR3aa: CASSQHRSRTGELFF
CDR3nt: TGTGCCAGCTCGCAGCATCGGTCGAGGACCGGGGAGCTGTTTTTT

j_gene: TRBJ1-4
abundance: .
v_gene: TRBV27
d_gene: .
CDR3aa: CASRPVGPRHEKLFF
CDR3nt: TGTGCCAGCAGACCGGTGGGGCCTAGACATGAAAAACTGTTTTTT

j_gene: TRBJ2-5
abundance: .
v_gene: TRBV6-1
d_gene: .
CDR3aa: CASSEAGQTQYF
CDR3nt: TGTGCCAGCAGTGAAGCAGGGCAGACCCAGTACTTC

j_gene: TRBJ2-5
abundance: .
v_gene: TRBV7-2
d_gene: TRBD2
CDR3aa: CASSLGLAGASSETQYF
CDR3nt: TGTGCCAGCAGCTTAGGACTAGCGGGAGCTTCATCGGAGACCCAGTACTTC

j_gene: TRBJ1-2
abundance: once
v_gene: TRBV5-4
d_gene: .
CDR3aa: CASSFGGVSYGYTF
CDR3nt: TGTGCCAGCAGCTTTGGGGGGGTAAGCTATGGCTACACCTTC

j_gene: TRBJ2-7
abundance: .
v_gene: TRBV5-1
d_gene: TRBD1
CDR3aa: CASSFGTDSYEQYF
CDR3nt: TGCGCCAGCAGCTTCGGGACAGATAGCTACGAGCAGTACTTC

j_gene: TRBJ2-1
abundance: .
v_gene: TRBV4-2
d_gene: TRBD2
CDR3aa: CASSQDVVRERGYNEQFF
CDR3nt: TGTGCCAGCAGCCAAGATGTGGTGCGGGAGCGGGGTTACAATGAGCAGTTCTTC

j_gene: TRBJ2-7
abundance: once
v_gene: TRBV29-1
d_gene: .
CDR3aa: CSAGLLGYEQYF
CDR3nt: TGCAGCGCGGGTCTCCTGGGCTACGAGCAGTACTTC

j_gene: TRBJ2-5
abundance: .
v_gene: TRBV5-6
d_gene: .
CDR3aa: CASSLDTETQYF
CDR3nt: TGTGCCAGCAGCTTGGACACAGAGACCCAGTACTTC